The T cell receptor beta chain described here comes from a study of blood T cells in healthy people across ages. This clonotype was counted many times. Antigen specificity is unknown. Primers used in a second PCR of roughly 7 to 12 cycles were a sample-barcoded 5' primer and a J-beta primer mix. TCRdb redid the calling of the 5' RACE reads with MiXCR, one entry per CDR3 protein. The sample holds almost 1 million distinct CDR3 sequences; roughly 50% are singletons and the top ten take about 22%. Study findings and constraints: Changes in expanded clonotypes were possibly confounded, as the CMV status of donors was unknown. PBMCs left unsorted prevented a conclusive naive versus antigen-experienced comparison.

This CDR3 is built from 14 residues. In germline, CDR1 is SGHRS, CDR2 YFSETQ. Trimming took off 0 bases at V and 4 bases at J, with 10 bases between the two ends. The V gene is TRBV5-1, the J gene TRBJ2-5; a possible D gene is TRBD2 (6 bases). Sample: blood. This receptor was obtained from a woman aged 55-69 years in good health. CDR3 residues: CASSLVGSGETQYF. The DNA for the CDR3 is TGCGCCAGCAGCTTGGTCGGTAGCGGAGAGACCCAGTACTTC.